A selection of T cell receptor beta chains follows, all from one sample in a study of CD8 T cells in ankylosing spondylitis. TCRdb re-analysed the 5' RACE reads in MiXCR, keeping a single row per CDR3 protein. This table has fewer than 650,000 distinct CDR3 sequences, about an eighth appearing once. Sequenced material: blood, either unsorted or a sorted T cell fraction (not recorded which). These receptors all stem from a male donor with ankylosing spondylitis. CDR3s include the opening cysteine and the closing phenylalanine or tryptophan. D genes are given only for firm matches. The size field is filled for only some rows; it gives once, few, many or a size class.

J gene	D gene	V gene	clone size	CDR3 protein	CDR3 DNA
TRBJ2-1	.	TRBV11-2	few	CASSLARSYNEQFF	TGTGCCAGCAGCTTAGCCAGGTCCTACAATGAGCAGTTCTTC
TRBJ1-2	TRBD1	TRBV3-1	.	CASSLWTGGTYGYTF	TGTGCCAGCAGCCTTTGGACAGGGGGCACCTATGGCTACACCTTC
TRBJ2-7	TRBD2	TRBV20-1	.	CSAREASGNYEQYF	TGCAGTGCTAGAGAGGCTAGCGGGAATTACGAGCAGTACTTC
TRBJ2-3	.	TRBV3-1	.	CASSQDQWTDTQYF	TGTGCCAGCAGCCAAGATCAGTGGACAGATACGCAGTATTTT
TRBJ2-5	TRBD1	TRBV10-3	few	CAIREGTGQGETQYF	TGTGCCATCAGAGAAGGGACAGGTCAGGGAGAGACCCAGTACTTC
TRBJ2-7	.	TRBV5-1	many	CASNRDTEYEQYF	TGCGCCAGCAACCGGGACACCGAATACGAGCAGTACTTC
TRBJ2-5	.	TRBV20-1	few	CSTPLGGQETQYF	TGCAGTACCCCTCTCGGCGGGCAAGAGACCCAGTACTTC
TRBJ1-3	TRBD1	TRBV5-1	.	CASSQGQASSGNTIYF	TGCGCCAGCAGCCAGGGACAGGCTAGCTCTGGAAACACCATATATTTT
TRBJ2-5	.	TRBV2	.	CASSELTPQETQYF	TGTGCCAGCAGTGAATTAACACCCCAAGAGACCCAGTACTTC
TRBJ2-7	TRBD2	TRBV3-1	.	CASSQDGGRAREQYF	TGTGCCAGCAGCCAAGACGGCGGGAGGGCCCGCGAGCAGTACTTC
TRBJ2-7	.	TRBV5-6	many	CASRLVTVGTYEQYF	TGTGCCAGCAGACTAGTGACAGTTGGAACCTACGAGCAGTACTTC
TRBJ1-2	.	TRBV20-1	many	CSASIGDNYGYTF	TGCAGTGCTAGCATCGGGGATAACTATGGCTACACCTTC